This T cell receptor (beta chain) was sequenced for a study of T cells expressing NK-cell markers. Of note for this clonotype: Antigen specificity is unknown.

Overall study results and limits: Unclear, still, was the HCMV specificity of the expanded NKG2C+ T cell clones.

After re-calling the 5' RACE reads, TCRdb lists one entry per CDR3 protein, DNA absent. This table holds roughly 180,000 distinct CDR3 sequences. This CDR3 region has 13 residues. Per germline, CDR1 LNHDA and CDR2 SQIVND (reference sequence). The source is a man aged 18-70 years in good health. V is TRBV19 and J is TRBJ2-7; TCRdb's D call of TRBD1 is untestable without DNA. Sequencing was carried out using blood T cells: a sorted CD56 or NKG2C T cell subset, CD4+ or CD8+ T cells, or bulk PBMC T cells (not recorded which). CDR3 residues: CASSIRGQYEQYF.